This entry describes one TCR beta chain. These data belong to a study of blood T cell repertoires in COVID-19. Study in general: T cells, B-cell-depleted T cells, or PBMCs supplied cDNA or gDNA.

Data came from immunoSEQ multiplex PCR; TCRdb stores just in-frame clones and leaves some out. The table has 200,000 to 300,000 clones, 88% seen once; the top ten hold about 1.2%. Sequencing was carried out using PBMCs or T cells enriched from blood (not recorded which). This TCR derives from a woman aged 40 to 55 with acute COVID-19.

The CDR3 spells CASSLGARGVPDTQYF. CDR3 bases: TGCGCCAGCAGCTTGGGGGCCAGGGGTGTTCCAGATACGCAGTATTTT. The chain links TRBV5-1 to TRBJ2-3; possibly TRBD1 for D (6 bases). With 0 bases removed from V and 4 bases from J, the gap between germline ends came to 15 bases. Germline assignment: CDR1 SGHRS and CDR2 YFSETQ. This CDR3 region has 16 residues. Full variable domain (remainder filled in from reference TRBV5-1 and TRBJ2-3): KAGVTQTPRYLIKTRGQQVTLSCSPISGHRSVSWYQQTPGQGLQFLFEYFSETQRNKGNFPGRFSGRQFSNSRSEMNVSTLELGDSALYLCASSLGARGVPDTQYFGPGTRLTVL.